This TCR beta chain was observed in a study of a mutant IDH1 vaccine in newly diagnosed glioma (dated by TCRdb to the early 2020s). For the wider study: Patients were given eight vaccinations, in weeks 1, 3, 5, 7, 11, 15, 19 and 23, which matched visits V03 through V10. The roughly 30 treated patients were around 62% male and 37.5% female, with a mean age of approximately 40 years. Vaccination began 4-6 weeks after radiotherapy alone, or alongside temozolomide cycles in the chemotherapy-containing groups. Prior to enrollment, standard therapy consisting of radiotherapy alone, temozolomide alone, or radiochemotherapy with temozolomide had been administered to patients, with the combination being received by most patients. Peripheral blood samples were drawn at six visits, namely V03 (baseline), V05, V07, V10, V12 and V13. For exploratory analyses, longitudinal TCRB deep sequencing was carried out in under 30 treated patients wherever samples were available. General findings and caveats noted by the study authors: The authors stated that sample limitations prevented analyses of patient blood samples from being reproduced. Immune responses induced by the vaccine were seen in 93.3% of patients across multiple MHC alleles. Pseudoprogression appeared unrelated to alterations in the top peripheral T cell clonotypes detected by TCRB sequencing. PBMC samples for TCRB deep sequencing were selected based on availability.

This specimen's time point label, interpreted: week 11, during vaccination. Every vaccine dose consisted of 300 ug of a 20-mer mutant IDH1 peptide in Montanide, administered subcutaneously together with topical imiquimod. Newly diagnosed WHO grade 3 or 4 IDH1-mutant astrocytomas showing loss of nuclear ATRX were present in the donors. The samples were drawn from NOA16, a multicentre, single-arm, open-label phase I trial in Germany that tested a mutant IDH1 peptide vaccine in humans for the first time. The DNeasy Blood and Tissue Kit was used to extract genomic DNA from EDTA blood for TCRB sequencing. Trimming removed 6 bases from V and 7 bases from J, leaving 10 bases between the germline ends. Spanning cysteine to phenylalanine, the CDR3 consists of 13 amino acids. The DNA shown is the 39-base CDR3, in frame from base 1. The germline V gene specifies MNHEY as CDR1 and SVGAGI as CDR2. In regard to this clone: Its cognate antigen has yet to be identified. Qualities for individual bases were not recorded, and no much larger clone is one base off.

The library was generated by the immunoSEQ multiplex PCR assay. The hsTCRB Kit was used according to the manufacturer's protocol to amplify rearranged TCR beta chain sequences. Sequencing of TCRB libraries was carried out on an Illumina MiSeq. The study's own analysis went as follows. The kit vendor's proprietary platform handled demultiplexing, trimming and gene mapping. In its TCRdb copy, this immuneACCESS table keeps in-frame sequences only and misses some clones. Where compared with another copy, unresolved V genes explain less than half of these, and the others have no known cause. The DNA gave D and trimming, while V, J and clone size come from that table. This sample comprises under 150,000 clones, about nine tenths of them detected only once. The top ten clones comprise roughly 0.55% of the sample.

This material consisted of PBMCs, taken from a glioma patient whose treatment included an IDH1 peptide vaccine. The clonotype originates from a woman between 50 and 59 years old with glioma. The rearrangement combines TRBV6-5 with TRBJ1-6; the D gene is possibly TRBD1, with 5 bases matching. The CDR3 here reads CASSSRENSPLHF. DNA sequence: TGTGCCAGCAGCAGCAGGGAGAATTCACCCCTCCACTTT.